This T cell receptor (beta chain) was documented in a study of blood T cell repertoires in COVID-19. Study-wide context: Material from acute and convalescent COVID-19 was sourced from the United States, Italy and Spain. Nucleic acid was either cDNA or gDNA, and it came from T cells, B-cell-depleted T cells, or PBMCs.

CDR3 length: 15 amino acids. The V gene lost 2 bases and the J gene lost 2 bases, with 12 bases spanning the gap. From germline, CDR1 is SGDLS and CDR2 YYNGEE. As handled by the study authors: Reference gene primer amplification gave estimated nucleated cell counts. Using immunoSEQ multiplex PCR, the repertoire was profiled, and TCRdb retains in-frame clones only, with some absent. The V and J calls and clone size were taken over from that table, and D and trimming were inferred from the DNA. Of more than 110,000 clones detected, around 90% appear once; the ten largest clones hold around 5.4%. The sequence was collected from a human donor in a cohort sampled during active COVID-19. The gene calls are TRBV9 and TRBJ2-3, with D perhaps matching TRBD1 (5 bases). The sequenced sample was peripheral blood. CDR3 region: CASSVNGAPTDTQYF. The CDR3 nucleotides are TGTGCCAGCAGCGTTAATGGGGCCCCCACAGATACGCAGTATTTT.